This T cell receptor (beta chain) is drawn from a study of T cell changes during pregnancy in multiple sclerosis. Sequenced by immunoSEQ multiplex PCR; TCRdb stores in-frame clones only, minus some. The table has around 41,000 clones, roughly 90% seen once. The sequence was obtained from a female donor with multiple sclerosis, enrolled in a pregnancy study. The sample taken for sequencing was PBMCs (not recorded whether the cells were cultured).

This CDR3 is CASSPGGSAEAFF. CDR3 bases: TGTGCCAGCAGCCCCGGGGGGAGCGCTGAAGCTTTCTTT. The chain couples TRBV5-4 to TRBJ1-1, with D perhaps TRBD1 (5 bases). Germline CDR1 SGHNT, CDR2 YYREEE (reference sequence). V was shortened by 4 bases and J by 6 bases, with 13 bases between the two germline ends. The CDR3 has 13 residues. Full variable domain (rest looked up from reference TRBV5-4 and TRBJ1-1): ETGVTQSPTHLIKTRGQQVTLRCSSQSGHNTVSWYQQALGQGPQFIFQYYREEENGRGNFPPRFSGLQFPNYSSELNVNALELDDSALYLCASSPGGSAEAFFGQGTRLTVV.